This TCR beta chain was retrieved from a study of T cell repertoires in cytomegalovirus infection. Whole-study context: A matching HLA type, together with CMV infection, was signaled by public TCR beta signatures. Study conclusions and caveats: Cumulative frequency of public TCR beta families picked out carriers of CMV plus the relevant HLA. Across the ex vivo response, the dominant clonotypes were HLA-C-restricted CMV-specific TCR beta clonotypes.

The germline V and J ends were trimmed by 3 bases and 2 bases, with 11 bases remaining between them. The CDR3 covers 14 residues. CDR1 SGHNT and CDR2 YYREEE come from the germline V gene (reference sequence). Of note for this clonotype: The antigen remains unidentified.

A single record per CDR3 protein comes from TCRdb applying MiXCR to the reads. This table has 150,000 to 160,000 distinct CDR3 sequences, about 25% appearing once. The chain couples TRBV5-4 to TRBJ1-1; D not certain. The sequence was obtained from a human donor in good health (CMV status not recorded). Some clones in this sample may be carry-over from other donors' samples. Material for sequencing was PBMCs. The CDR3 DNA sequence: TGTGCCAGCAGCTGGCCATCAGGAAACACTGAAGCTTTCTTT. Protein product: CASSWPSGNTEAFF.